The T cell receptor (beta chain) under discussion was sequenced for a study of a mutant IDH1 vaccine in newly diagnosed glioma. At the level of the study: Either 4-6 weeks after radiotherapy alone or alongside temozolomide, vaccination was begun. Every participant had undergone radiotherapy, temozolomide, or both before, and most underwent both. V12 fell at week 35 and V13, the study end, at week 47.

Study-wide points: Altogether, 80% to 95% of patients exhibited vaccine-induced immune responses.

The V gene end was trimmed by 4 bases and the J gene end by 7 bases; junction bases not matched to a gene: 9. There are 15 residues in the CDR3. CDR1 and CDR2 (germline): LNHDA, SQIVND (reference sequence). Profiling relied on immunoSEQ multiplex PCR, and the TCRdb table lists in-frame clones only, not all of them. Of under 40,000 clones in the sample, roughly four fifths were seen once. The time point here: week 35, safety follow-up. One vaccine dose held 300 ug of mutant IDH1 20-mer peptide and came with topical imiquimod. A remark on this clone: What it binds is unknown.

The starting material was PBMCs, obtained from a glioma patient whose treatment included an IDH1 peptide vaccine. The rearrangement uses TRBV19 and TRBJ2-1; 8 bases are shared with TRBD2. The receptor was isolated from a woman between 18 and 29 years old with glioma. CDR3 residues: CASSRAGGLGNEQFF. The CDR3 coding sequence is TGTGCCAGTAGTAGGGCGGGGGGCCTAGGTAATGAGCAGTTCTTC.